The present TCR beta chain was sequenced within a study of lung T cells in sarcoidosis with Löfgren's syndrome. In the study overall: Repertoire analyses centered on Löfgren's syndrome patients.

One entry per CDR3 protein, called by TCRdb with MiXCR from the reads. The table lists about 2,200 distinct CDR3 sequences, approximately 22% of them singletons. Findings and caveats of the study: TRBV2 was the preferred pairing partner of TRAV12-1, with similar CDR3s.

The ends were cut back, 6 bases at V and 8 bases at J, with 20 bases in the middle. This CDR3 spans 15 amino acids. Germline V gene data show CDR1 as LNHDA and CDR2 as SQIVND (reference sequence). This clonotype was seen at least ten times. Antigen: not known. The sequenced sample was CD4+ T cells from bronchoalveolar lavage. This sequence joins TRBV19 and TRBJ2-1; D may be TRBD1 (5 bases). The sequence was obtained from a human donor with sarcoidosis (Löfgren's syndrome or another form), or a control subject (not recorded which). The CDR3 sequence: CASRPDSLVQDEQFF. The CDR3 nucleotides are TGTGCCAGTAGGCCTGACAGCCTAGTCCAAGATGAGCAGTTCTTC.